The present T cell receptor (beta chain) was sequenced within a study of cytomegalovirus exposure and HLA in healthy donors. General study points: The classifier, whose performance was assessed in both the original and validation cohorts, reportedly diagnosed cytomegalovirus status with high specificity and sensitivity. Clusters of TCRs from the first cohort tended to co-occur in the 120 or so validation repertoires (as a later analysis found).

To note about this clone: Its specificity is unknown.

Assay used: immunoSEQ multiplex PCR; TCRdb lists only in-frame clones, some missing. The table shows approximately 82,000 clones, with 90% to 95% occurring only once. This CDR3 contains 15 residues. CDR1 is MDHEN and CDR2 is SYDVKM in the germline V gene. V was pared by 6 bases and J by 0 bases, with 7 bases of the junction left unmatched. The receptor was isolated from a woman between 18 and 29 years old in good health and CMV-seronegative. The source material was PBMCs. The V and J genes are TRBV28 and TRBJ1-2; 7 bases agree with TRBD1. CDR3 in DNA: TGTGCCAGCAGCATAGGACAGGCCGCTAACTATGGCTACACCTTC. Translated: CASSIGQAANYGYTF.